This T cell receptor (beta chain) was recorded in a study of naive and memory T cell subsets. Findings and caveats of the study: Naive repertoires, especially CD8, held a few larger clonotypes, possibly memory cells re-expressing CD45RA. Findings for naive and memory subsets could not be checked against ground truth.

Comments on this clonotype: The antigen remains unidentified.

An equimolar mix of two oligonucleotides served as the beta constant-region primer for TRBC1 and TRBC2. Four rounds of PCR amplified the ligated cDNA using nested alpha and beta constant-region primers plus SP2. TCRdb itself ran the UMI-ligation and nested PCR reads through MiXCR, one entry per CDR3 protein. Of around 83,000 distinct CDR3 sequences in the sample, about 11% were seen once. The sample comprised naive CD4+ T cells from blood. This receptor was identified in a human donor in good health.

The CDR3 region is CATSDFGGPYNEQFF. As DNA, the CDR3 is TGTGCCACCAGTGATTTCGGGGGCCCGTACAATGAGCAGTTCTTC. The J gene is TRBJ2-1, the V gene TRBV24-1; D might be TRBD1 or TRBD2, each matching 6 bases. CDR1 is KGHDR, CDR2 SFDVKD, per germline. The ends were cut back, 1 base at V and 4 bases at J, with 10 bases in the middle. CDR3 length: 15 amino acids.